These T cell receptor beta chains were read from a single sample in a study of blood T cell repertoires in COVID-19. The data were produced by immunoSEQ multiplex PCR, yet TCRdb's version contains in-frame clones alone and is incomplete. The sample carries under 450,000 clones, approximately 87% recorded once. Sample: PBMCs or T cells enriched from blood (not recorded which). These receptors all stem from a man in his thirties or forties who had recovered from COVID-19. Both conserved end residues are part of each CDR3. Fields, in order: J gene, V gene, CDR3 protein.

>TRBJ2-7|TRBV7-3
CASSPGGGSYEQYF
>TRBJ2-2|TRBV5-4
CASSLVITGELFF
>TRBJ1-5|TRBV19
CASREGNQPQHF
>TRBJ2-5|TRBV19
CASKEGPETQYF
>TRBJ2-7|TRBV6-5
CASSYRGQGAKNEQYF
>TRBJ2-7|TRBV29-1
CSVTFQTYEQYF
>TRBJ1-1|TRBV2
CASSENRGNTEAFF
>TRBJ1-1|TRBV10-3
CASRQGNTEAFF
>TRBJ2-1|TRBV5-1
CASSLETSGGPKYNEQFF
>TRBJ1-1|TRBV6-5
CASRPGYMDTEAFF
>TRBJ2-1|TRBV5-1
CASSLGSGGPYNEQFF
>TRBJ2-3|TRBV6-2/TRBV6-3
CASSQLRGVGVTDTQYF
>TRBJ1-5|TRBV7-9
CASSLGSLKVSNQPQHF
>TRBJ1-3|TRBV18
CASSPNPPRLGNTIYF
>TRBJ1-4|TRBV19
CASSTIDRNEKLFF
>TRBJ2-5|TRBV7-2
CASSLGAVETQYF
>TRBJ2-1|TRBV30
CAWTRGGAEQFF
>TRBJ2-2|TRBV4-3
CASSSQQGYFTGELFF
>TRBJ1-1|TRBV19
CASSEREGVTEAFF
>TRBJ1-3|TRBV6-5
CASRITESGNTIYF
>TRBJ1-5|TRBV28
CASSLAGHSNQPQHF
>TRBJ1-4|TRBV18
CASSPTATNEKLFF
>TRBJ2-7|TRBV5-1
CASSLTYSYEQYF
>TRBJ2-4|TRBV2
CASSPRGLAKNIQYF
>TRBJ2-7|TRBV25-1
CASSESLAGVYEQYF
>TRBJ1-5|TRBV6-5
CASSTTGSNQPQHF
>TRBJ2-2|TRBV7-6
CASSRGSGADTGELFF
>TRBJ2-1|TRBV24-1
CATSDSLAGYNEQFF
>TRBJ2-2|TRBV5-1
CASSLVSGYTGELFF
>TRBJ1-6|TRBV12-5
CAGGPGKGSPLHF
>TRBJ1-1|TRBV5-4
CASSSRDRGLDTEAFF
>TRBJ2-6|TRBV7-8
CASSSLGITIGANVLTF
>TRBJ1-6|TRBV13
CASSDRESSYNSPLHF
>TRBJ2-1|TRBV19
CASSIGTSGALEQFF
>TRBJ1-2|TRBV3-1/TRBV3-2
CASSQAGVRNYGYTF
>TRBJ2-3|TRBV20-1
CSAYSKDTQYF
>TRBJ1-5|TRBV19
CASSSQGGQPQHF
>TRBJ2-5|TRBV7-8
CASSFPARGETQYF
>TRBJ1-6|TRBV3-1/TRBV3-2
CASSRTGGFYNSPLHF
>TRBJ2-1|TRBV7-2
CASSFFPGQAYEQFF
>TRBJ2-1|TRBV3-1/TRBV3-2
CASSLNSGGPNEQFF